This T cell receptor beta chain is from a study of blood T cell repertoires in COVID-19. Study-level information: Samples representing acute and convalescent COVID-19 were sourced from the United States, Italy and Spain. Sample material is recorded as cDNA or gDNA derived from T cells, B-cell-depleted T cells, or PBMCs.

Participant ages covered roughly 18 to 90 years across around 22 US areas. Recovery among Cohort 3 donors was established by two negative PCRs, clearance, or symptom resolution. CDR3 size: 12 residues. CDR1 and CDR2 from the germline V gene are PRHDT and FYEKMQ (reference sequence). Trimming left V 6 bases short and J 7 bases short, with 9 bases between. Here immunoSEQ multiplex PCR was the method, and the copy in TCRdb shows in-frame clones only, minus some. The table records more than 250,000 clones, 86% of them present only once. The sequenced sample consisted of PBMCs or T cells enriched from blood (not recorded which). The genes are TRBV13 and TRBJ2-2, with a weak D call TRBD2 (6 bases). This clonotype was obtained from a woman aged 18-30 years who had recovered from COVID-19. CDR3 in DNA: TGTGCCAGCAGAATCGGGGGCGGGGAGCTGTTTTTT. It codes for CASRIGGGELFF.